This T cell receptor beta chain was observed in a study of OX40 agonist ivuxolimab in advanced cancers. Study summary: Patients got intravenous ivuxolimab at 0.01 to 10 mg/kg every 2 weeks. Treatment received earlier with anti-PD-1, anti-PD-L1 or anti-CTLA-4 agents was allowed, and around 36% had some.

V shed 3 bases and J 1 base; nucleotides not matched to a gene: 2. The length of the CDR3 is 14 residues. Germline V gene data show CDR1 as MNHEY and CDR2 as SMNVEV (reference sequence). Patients were ineligible given autoimmune disease history or systemic immunosuppression. The data were produced by immunoSEQ multiplex PCR, yet TCRdb's version contains in-frame clones alone and is incomplete. The sample has 40,000 or so clones; roughly 80% are singletons. Comments on this clone: Antigen specificity is unknown.

Study outcomes and limitations: By week 6 at 0.1 to 3.0 mg/kg, blood CD4+ and CD8+ T cells had expanded clonally.

The input for sequencing was CD4+ or CD8+ T cells sorted from blood, taken in a trial of the OX40 agonist ivuxolimab. This chain links TRBV27 with TRBJ1-1; 7 nucleotides match TRBD1. The receptor was derived from an adult with an advanced solid tumor such as melanoma, head and neck, liver or kidney cancer. The CDR3 sequence is CASSLQGGNTEAFF. The CDR3 coding sequence is TGTGCCAGCAGTTTGCAGGGGGGGAACACTGAAGCTTTCTTT.